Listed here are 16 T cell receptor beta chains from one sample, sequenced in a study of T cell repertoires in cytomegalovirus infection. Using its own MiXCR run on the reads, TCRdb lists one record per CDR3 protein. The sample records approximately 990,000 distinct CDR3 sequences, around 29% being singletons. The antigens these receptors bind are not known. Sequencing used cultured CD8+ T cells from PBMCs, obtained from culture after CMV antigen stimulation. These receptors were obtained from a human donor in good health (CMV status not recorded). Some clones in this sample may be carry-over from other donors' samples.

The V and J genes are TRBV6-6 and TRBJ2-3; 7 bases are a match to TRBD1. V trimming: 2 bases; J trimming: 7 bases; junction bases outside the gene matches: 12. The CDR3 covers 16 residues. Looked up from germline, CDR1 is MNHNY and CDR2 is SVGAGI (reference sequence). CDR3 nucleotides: TGTGCCAGCAGTTACGTGGACAGGCAGCACAAGCATACGCAGTATTTT. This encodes CASSYVDRQHKHTQYF.

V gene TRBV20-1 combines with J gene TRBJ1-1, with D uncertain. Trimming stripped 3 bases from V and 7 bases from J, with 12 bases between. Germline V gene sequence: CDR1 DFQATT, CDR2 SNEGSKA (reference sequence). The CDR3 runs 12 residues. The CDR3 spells CSASGGIGEAFF. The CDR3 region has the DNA TGCAGTGCTAGTGGAGGGATAGGTGAAGCTTTCTTT.

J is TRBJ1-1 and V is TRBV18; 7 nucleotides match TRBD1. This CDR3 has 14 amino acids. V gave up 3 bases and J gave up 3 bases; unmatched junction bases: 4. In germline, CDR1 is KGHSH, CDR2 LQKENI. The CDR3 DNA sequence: TGTGCCAGCTCACCGATTACAGGGGACACTGAAGCTTTCTTT. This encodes CASSPITGDTEAFF.

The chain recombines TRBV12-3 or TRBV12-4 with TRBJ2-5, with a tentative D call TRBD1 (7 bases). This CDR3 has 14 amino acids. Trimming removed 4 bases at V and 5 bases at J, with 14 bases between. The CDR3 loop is CASSSGGSWETQYF. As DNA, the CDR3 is TGTGCCAGCAGTTCAGGGGGGAGCTGGGAGACCCAGTACTTC.

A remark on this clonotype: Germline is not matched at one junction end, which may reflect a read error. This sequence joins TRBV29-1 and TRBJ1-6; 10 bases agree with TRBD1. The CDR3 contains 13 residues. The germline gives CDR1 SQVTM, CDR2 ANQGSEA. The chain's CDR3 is CSVETGGNSTLHF. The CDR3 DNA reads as TGCAGCGTTGAGACAGGGGGCAATTCAACCCTCCACTTT. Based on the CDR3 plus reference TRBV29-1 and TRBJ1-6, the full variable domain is SAVISQKPSRDICQRGTSLTIQCQVDSQVTMMFWYRQQPGQSLTLIATANQGSEATYESGFVIDKFPISRPNLTFSTLTVSNMSPEDSSIYLCSVETGGNSTLHFGNGTRLTVT.

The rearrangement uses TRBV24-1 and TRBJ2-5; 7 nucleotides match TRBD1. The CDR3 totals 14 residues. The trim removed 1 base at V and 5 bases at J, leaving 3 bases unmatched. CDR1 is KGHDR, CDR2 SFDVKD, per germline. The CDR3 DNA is TGTGCCACCAGTGATTTTACAGGGGATGAGACCCAGTACTTC. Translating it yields CATSDFTGDETQYF.

The CDR3 sequence is CASSMGRQAKNIQYF. The CDR3 DNA sequence: TGTGCCAGTAGTATGGGCAGACAAGCCAAAAACATTCAGTACTTC. The genes are TRBV19 and TRBJ2-4; D unresolved. Trimming left V 3 bases short and J 0 bases short, with 9 bases between. Looked up from germline, CDR1 is LNHDA and CDR2 is SQIVND (reference sequence). This CDR3 is 15 amino acids long.

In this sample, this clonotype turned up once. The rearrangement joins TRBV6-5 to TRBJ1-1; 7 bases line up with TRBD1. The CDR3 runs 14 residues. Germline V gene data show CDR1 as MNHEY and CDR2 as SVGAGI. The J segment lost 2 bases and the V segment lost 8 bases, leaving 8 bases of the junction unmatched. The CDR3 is CASGPGTANTEAFF. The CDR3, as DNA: TGTGCCAGCGGACCCGGGACAGCAAACACTGAAGCTTTCTTT.

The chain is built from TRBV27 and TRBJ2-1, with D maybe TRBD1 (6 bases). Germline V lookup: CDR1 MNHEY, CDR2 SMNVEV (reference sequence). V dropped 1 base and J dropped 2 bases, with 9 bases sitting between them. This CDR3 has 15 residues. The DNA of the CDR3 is TGTGCCAGCAGTTTATATGGGGGCACCTACAATGAGCAGTTCTTC. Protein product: CASSLYGGTYNEQFF.

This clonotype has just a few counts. The CDR3 reads CASRPGPHPQASYNEQFF. The CDR3 nucleotides read TGTGCCAGCAGGCCGGGACCCCACCCCCAGGCCTCCTACAATGAGCAGTTCTTC. The chain employs TRBV28 and TRBJ2-1; tentatively, D is TRBD1 or TRBD2 (5 bases each). Germline CDR1 reads MDHEN; CDR2 reads SYDVKM. Trimming stripped 6 bases from V and 0 bases from J, with 21 bases between. CDR3 size: 18 residues.

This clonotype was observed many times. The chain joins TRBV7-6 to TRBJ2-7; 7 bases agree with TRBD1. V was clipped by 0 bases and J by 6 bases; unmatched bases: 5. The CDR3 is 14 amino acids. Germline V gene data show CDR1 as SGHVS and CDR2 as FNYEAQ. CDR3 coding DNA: TGTGCCAGCAGCTTAGCCACAGGGGTTCGCGAGCAGTACGTC. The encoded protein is CASSLATGVREQYV.

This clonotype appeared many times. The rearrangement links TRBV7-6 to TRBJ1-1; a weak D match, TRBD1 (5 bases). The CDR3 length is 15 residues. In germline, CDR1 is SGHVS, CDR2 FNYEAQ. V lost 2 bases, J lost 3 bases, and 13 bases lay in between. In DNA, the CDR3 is TGTGCCAGCAGCTTATGGGAAGGGGTAGACACTGAAGCTTTCTTT. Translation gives CASSLWEGVDTEAFF.

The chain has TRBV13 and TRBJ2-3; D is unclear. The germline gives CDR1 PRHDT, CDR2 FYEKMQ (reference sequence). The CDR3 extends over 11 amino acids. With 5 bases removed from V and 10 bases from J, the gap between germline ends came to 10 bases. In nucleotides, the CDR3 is TGTGCCAGCAGCCTGGCGTCCTCGCAGTATTTT. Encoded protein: CASSLASSQYF.

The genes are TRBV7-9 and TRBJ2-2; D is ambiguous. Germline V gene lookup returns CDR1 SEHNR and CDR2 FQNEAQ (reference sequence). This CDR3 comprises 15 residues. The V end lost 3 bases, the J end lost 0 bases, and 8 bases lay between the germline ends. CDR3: CASSFPEANTGELFF. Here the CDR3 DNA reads TGTGCCAGCAGCTTCCCTGAGGCGAACACCGGGGAGCTGTTTTTT. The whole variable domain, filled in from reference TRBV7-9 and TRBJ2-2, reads DTGVSQNPRHKITKRGQNVTFRCDPISEHNRLYWYRQTLGQGPEFLTYFQNEAQLEKSRLLSDRFSAERPKGSFSTLEIQRTEQGDSAMYLCASSFPEANTGELFFGEGSRLTVL.

CDR3 DNA: TGTGCCAGCGGCACAGGGGGATCCCTCTACGAGCAGTACGTC. Amino acids: CASGTGGSLYEQYV. The J gene is TRBJ2-7, the V gene TRBV27; TRBD1 aligns across 8 bases. CDR3 size: 14 residues. Trimming cost V 8 bases and J 3 bases; bases outside gene matches: 9. From germline, CDR1 is MNHEY and CDR2 SMNVEV (reference sequence).

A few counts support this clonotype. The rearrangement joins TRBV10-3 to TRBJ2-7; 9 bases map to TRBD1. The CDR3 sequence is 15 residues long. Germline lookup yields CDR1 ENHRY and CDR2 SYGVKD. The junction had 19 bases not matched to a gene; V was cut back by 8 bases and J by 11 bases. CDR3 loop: CAIGEQRDRALSEYF. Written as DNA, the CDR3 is TGTGCCATCGGAGAGCAACGGGACAGGGCACTGAGTGAGTACTTC.